Listed below are T cell receptor beta chains from one sample, sequenced in a study of T cell responses to AZD1222 COVID-19 vaccine. Method: immunoSEQ multiplex PCR; TCRdb's copy keeps in-frame clones and lacks some. This sample carries approximately 92,000 clones, under 90% of them seen once, and the ten largest clones take roughly 10%. The sequences come from peripheral blood, collected on day 0 of AZD1222 vaccination. These receptor sequences come from an adult in good health. Each CDR3 is given with its conserved first and last residue. The D gene is left open where the match is weak. For some rows the clone size is stated as once, few or many, or as a class when expanded; others skip it.

TRBJ1-1 TRBD1 TRBV30 - 12 CASTGWGTEAFF TGTGCCTCGACAGGGTGGGGAACTGAAGCTTTCTTT
TRBJ2-3 - TRBV10-1 - 14 CASSSPAGADTQYF TGCGCCAGCAGTTCCCCGGCAGGGGCAGATACGCAGTATTTT
TRBJ2-2 - TRBV19 once 15 CASSIGNRDAGELFF TGTGCCAGTAGTATTGGGAACAGGGACGCCGGGGAGCTGTTTTTT
TRBJ2-1 TRBD2 TRBV5-8 - 15 CASSSSGRVYNEQFF TGTGCCAGCAGTTCTAGCGGCAGAGTGTATAATGAGCAGTTCTTC
TRBJ1-5 - TRBV28 - 14 CATRSEGGDQPQHF TGTGCCACTCGGTCAGAAGGGGGAGATCAGCCCCAGCATTTT
TRBJ1-2 - TRBV6-5 - 13 CASSAAGSYGYTF TGTGCCAGCAGCGCAGCAGGGTCTTATGGCTACACCTTC
TRBJ1-1 - TRBV5-1 - 14 CASAPTGWSPEAFF TGCGCCAGCGCCCCAACTGGGTGGAGTCCTGAAGCTTTCTTT
TRBJ1-6 - TRBV19 many 14 CASSIDSINSPLHF TGTGCCAGTAGTATTGACAGCATTAATTCACCCCTCCACTTT
TRBJ1-1 TRBD1 TRBV5-1 - 14 CASSQLTGGTEAFF TGCGCCAGCAGCCAACTGACAGGGGGCACTGAAGCTTTCTTT
TRBJ2-1 - TRBV5-6 - 14 CASSRNGGGPWGFF TGTGCCAGCAGCCGTAACGGAGGGGGACCCTGGGGGTTCTTC
TRBJ2-3 - TRBV7-2 few 12 CASSPLGDTQYF TGTGCCAGCAGCCCTCTCGGGGATACGCAGTATTTT
TRBJ1-4 - TRBV10-1 - 15 CASSQGDATNEKLFF TGCGCCAGCAGTCAGGGCGATGCAACTAATGAAAAACTGTTTTTT
TRBJ1-2 TRBD1 TRBV3-1/TRBV3-2 - 15 CASSPLDRGALGYTF TGTGCCAGCAGCCCCTTGGACAGGGGGGCGTTAGGCTACACCTTC
TRBJ1-1 TRBD1 TRBV10-2 - 12 CASSEQGGPAFF TGCGCCAGCAGTGAGCAGGGGGGGCCAGCTTTCTTT
TRBJ2-7 TRBD1 TRBV7-9 - 12 CASSTGQGEQYF TGTGCCAGCAGCACCGGACAGGGAGAGCAGTACTTC
TRBJ2-1 TRBD2 TRBV9 - 15 CASSSGTSSYNEQFF TGTGCCAGCAGCTCCGGGACTAGTTCCTACAATGAGCAGTTCTTC
TRBJ1-2 - TRBV7-8 - 13 CASSLEEGIGYTF TGTGCCAGCAGCTTAGAAGAGGGCATTGGCTACACCTTC
TRBJ2-7 - TRBV5-1 - 15 CASSLWAGANYEQYF TGCGCCAGCAGCTTGTGGGCAGGGGCCAACTACGAGCAGTACTTC
TRBJ2-7 - TRBV19 - 15 CASSIAAGSSYEQYF TGTGCCAGTAGTATAGCGGCAGGGAGCTCCTACGAGCAGTACTTC
TRBJ2-3 - TRBV13 - 14 CASSLGVRTDTQYF TGTGCCAGCAGCTTAGGGGTACGGACAGATACGCAGTATTTT
TRBJ1-6 - TRBV6-5 - 15 CASSLGGGPNSPLHF TGTGCCAGCAGTCTTGGGGGGGGACCTAATTCACCCCTCCACTTT
TRBJ2-1 - TRBV2 - 13 CASSEPPGNEQFF TGTGCCAGCAGTGAACCCCCAGGGAATGAGCAGTTCTTC
TRBJ1-3 TRBD1 TRBV3-1/TRBV3-2 - 17 CASSPRAGGLAGNTIYF TGTGCCAGCAGCCCTCGGGCAGGGGGTTTGGCTGGAAACACCATATATTTT
TRBJ1-1 TRBD1 TRBV27 once 15 CASSLFGTGETEAFF TGTGCCAGCAGTTTATTTGGGACAGGGGAGACTGAAGCTTTCTTT
TRBJ1-2 - TRBV12-5 - 18 CASGLVLIPRTVIYGYTF TGTGCTAGTGGTTTGGTACTTATCCCCAGGACAGTGATTTATGGCTACACCTTC
TRBJ1-2 - TRBV6-5 once 14 CASSYSTRAGGYTF TGTGCCAGCAGTTACTCGACCAGGGCGGGAGGCTACACCTTC
TRBJ1-1 - TRBV10-1 - 13 CASSYSGNTEAFF TGCGCCAGCAGTTACAGCGGGAACACTGAAGCTTTCTTT
TRBJ2-7 - TRBV7-9 - 12 CASSSTRHEQYF TGTGCCAGCAGCTCCACCCGGCACGAGCAGTACTTC
TRBJ1-3 - TRBV6-5 - 13 CASTPRGGNTIYF TGTGCCAGCACCCCGAGAGGGGGAAACACCATATATTTT
TRBJ1-2 - TRBV30 - 15 CAWIRDVVRTYGYTF TGTGCCTGGATTCGAGACGTAGTTCGAACTTATGGCTACACCTTC
TRBJ2-2 - TRBV5-1 - 16 CASSLEGRINTGELFF TGCGCCAGCAGCTTGGAGGGACGGATCAACACCGGGGAGCTGTTTTTT
TRBJ1-1 TRBD1 TRBV14 - 15 CASSRQGLMNTEAFF TGTGCCAGCAGCCGACAGGGACTCATGAACACTGAAGCTTTCTTT
TRBJ1-5 - TRBV28 - 17 CASSPGGARYSNQPQHF TGTGCCAGCAGCCCCGGGGGGGCCAGGTATAGCAATCAGCCCCAGCATTTT
TRBJ1-6 - TRBV27 - 15 CASSFLAGTNSPLHF TGTGCCAGCAGTTTCTTGGCAGGGACCAATTCACCCCTCCACTTT
TRBJ1-1 - TRBV5-5 - 13 CASSLRGNTEAFF TGTGCCAGCAGCCTCCGGGGTAACACTGAAGCTTTCTTT
TRBJ1-3 - TRBV5-1 - 19 CASSRGREGGFIAGNTIYF TGCGCCAGCAGCCGAGGGAGGGAGGGAGGATTTATTGCTGGAAACACCATATATTTT
TRBJ1-1 TRBD1 TRBV7-9 - 14 CASSLRQGNTEAFF TGTGCCAGCAGCTTAAGACAGGGGAACACTGAAGCTTTCTTT
TRBJ2-5 TRBD2 TRBV2 - 15 CASSTLAGGAGTQYF TGTGCCAGCAGCACATTAGCGGGAGGGGCAGGGACCCAGTACTTC
TRBJ2-1 TRBD1 TRBV28 - 15 CASSFNDRVGNEQFF TGTGCCAGCAGTTTTAACGACAGGGTGGGAAATGAGCAGTTCTTC
TRBJ1-2 TRBD1 TRBV14 - 15 CASSQDKGAAYGYTF TGTGCCAGCAGCCAAGATAAGGGGGCCGCCTATGGCTACACCTTC
TRBJ1-6 TRBD1 TRBV28 few 12 CASGTGNSPLHF TGTGCCAGCGGGACAGGGAATTCACCCCTCCACTTT
TRBJ2-3 TRBD2 TRBV7-9 - 17 CASSTAGGTDSTDTQYF TGTGCCAGCAGCACCGCGGGAGGGACGGACAGCACAGATACGCAGTATTTT
TRBJ1-1 - TRBV6-6 - 14 CASSYSRGATEAFF TGTGCCAGCAGTTACTCTAGGGGGGCCACTGAAGCTTTCTTT
TRBJ1-4 - TRBV12-3/TRBV12-4 - 13 CASSLAIKGELFF TGTGCCAGCAGTTTAGCTATAAAGGGGGAACTGTTTTTT
TRBJ2-3 - TRBV7-2 - 14 CASSLDGSTDTQYF TGTGCCAGCAGCTTAGACGGCAGCACAGATACGCAGTATTTT
TRBJ1-1 TRBD1 TRBV19 - 14 CASFHRGTNTEAFF TGTGCCAGCTTCCACAGGGGGACGAACACTGAAGCTTTCTTT